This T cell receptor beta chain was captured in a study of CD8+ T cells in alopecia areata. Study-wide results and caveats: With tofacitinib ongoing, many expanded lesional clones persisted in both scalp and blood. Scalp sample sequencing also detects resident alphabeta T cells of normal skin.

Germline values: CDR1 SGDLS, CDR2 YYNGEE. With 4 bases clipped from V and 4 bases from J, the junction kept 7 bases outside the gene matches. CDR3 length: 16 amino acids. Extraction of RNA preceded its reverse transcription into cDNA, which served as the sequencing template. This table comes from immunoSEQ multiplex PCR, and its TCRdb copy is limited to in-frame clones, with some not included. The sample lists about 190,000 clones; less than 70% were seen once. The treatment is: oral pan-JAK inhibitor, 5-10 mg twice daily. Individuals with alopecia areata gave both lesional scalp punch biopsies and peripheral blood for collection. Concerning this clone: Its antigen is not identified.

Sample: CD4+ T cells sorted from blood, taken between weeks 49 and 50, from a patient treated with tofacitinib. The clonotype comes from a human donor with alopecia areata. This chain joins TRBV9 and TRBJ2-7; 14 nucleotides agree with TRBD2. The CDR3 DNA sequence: TGTGCCAGCAGCCCCGGGACTAGCGGGGGTATGTACGAGCAGTACTTC. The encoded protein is CASSPGTSGGMYEQYF.